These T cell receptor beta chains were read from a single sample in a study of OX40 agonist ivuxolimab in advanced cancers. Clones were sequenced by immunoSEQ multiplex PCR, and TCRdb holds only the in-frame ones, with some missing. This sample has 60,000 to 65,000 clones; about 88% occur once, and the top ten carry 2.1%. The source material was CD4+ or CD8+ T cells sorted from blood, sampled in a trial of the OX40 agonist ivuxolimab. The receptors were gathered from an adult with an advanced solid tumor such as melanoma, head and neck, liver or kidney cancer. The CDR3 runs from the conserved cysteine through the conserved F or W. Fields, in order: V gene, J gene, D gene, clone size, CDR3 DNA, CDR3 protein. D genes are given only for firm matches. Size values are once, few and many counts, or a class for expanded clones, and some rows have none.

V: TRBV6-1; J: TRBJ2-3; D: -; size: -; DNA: TGTGCCAGCAGCCTGAGCACAGATACGCAGTATTTT; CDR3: CASSLSTDTQYF
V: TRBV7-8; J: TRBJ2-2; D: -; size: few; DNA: TGTGCCAGCAGCTTAAGCGGTACCACGAACACCGGGGAGCTGTTTTTT; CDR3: CASSLSGTTNTGELFF
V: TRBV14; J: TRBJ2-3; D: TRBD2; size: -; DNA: TGTGCCAGCAGCCAAGATGAAAGACTAGCGGGAGGGTCAGATACGCAGTATTTT; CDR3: CASSQDERLAGGSDTQYF
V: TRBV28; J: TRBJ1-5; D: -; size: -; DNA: TGTGCCAGCAGACCTGGGGGCCAGCCCCAGCATTTT; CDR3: CASRPGGQPQHF
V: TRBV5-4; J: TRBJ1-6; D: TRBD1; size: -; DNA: TGTGCCAGCAGCTCCTCTCAGGGGGACAATTCACCCCTCCACTTT; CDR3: CASSSSQGDNSPLHF
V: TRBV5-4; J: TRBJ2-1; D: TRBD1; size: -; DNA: TGTGCCAGCAGCCCGTGGGACAGGGACTATGAGCAGTTCTTC; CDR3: CASSPWDRDYEQFF
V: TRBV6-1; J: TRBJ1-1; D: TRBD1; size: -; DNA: TGTGCCAGCAGGAGGACAGGAACTGAAGCTTTCTTT; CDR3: CASRRTGTEAFF
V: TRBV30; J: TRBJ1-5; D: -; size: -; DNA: TGTGCCTGGAGGCCCCGGGGGCCCAATCAGCCCCAGCATTTT; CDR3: CAWRPRGPNQPQHF
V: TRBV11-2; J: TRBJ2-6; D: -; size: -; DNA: TGTGCCAGCAGCTTGAGGGGTACCCTCTCTGGGGCCAACGTCCTGACTTTC; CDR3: CASSLRGTLSGANVLTF
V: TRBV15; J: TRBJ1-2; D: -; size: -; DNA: TGTGCCACCAGCTCATACTCAGTGGATGGCTACACCTTC; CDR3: CATSSYSVDGYTF
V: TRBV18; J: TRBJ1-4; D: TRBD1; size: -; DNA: TGTGCCAGCTCACCACCGGGACAGGGGAAAGAAAGGTTTTTT; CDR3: CASSPPGQGKERFF
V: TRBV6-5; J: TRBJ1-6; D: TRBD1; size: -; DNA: TGTGCCAGCAGAGGAGGACAGGGGGTTTGGTCACCCCTCCACTTT; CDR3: CASRGGQGVWSPLHF
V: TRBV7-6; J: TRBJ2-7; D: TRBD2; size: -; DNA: TGTGCCAGCAGCTTAGTGGGACTAGCGTCGACCTACGAGCAGTACTTC; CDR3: CASSLVGLASTYEQYF
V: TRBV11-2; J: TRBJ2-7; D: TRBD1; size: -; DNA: TGTGCCAGCAGCTTATTGATGACAGGGGGGGGCGAGCAGTACTTC; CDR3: CASSLLMTGGGEQYF
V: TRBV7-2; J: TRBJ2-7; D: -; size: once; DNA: TGTGCCAGCAGCTTAACAACCGGGACTCACTACTACGAGCAGTACTTC; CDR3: CASSLTTGTHYYEQYF
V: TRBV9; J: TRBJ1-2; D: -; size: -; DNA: TGTGCCAGCAGCGCCTCAACCGTGGGCTATGGCTACACCTTC; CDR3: CASSASTVGYGYTF
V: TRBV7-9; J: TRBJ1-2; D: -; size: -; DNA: TGTGCCAGCAGACCCGCCCCGCGGGGCGCGGGCTACACCTTC; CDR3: CASRPAPRGAGYTF
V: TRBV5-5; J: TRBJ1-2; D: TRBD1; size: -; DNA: TGTGCCAGCAGTTTTGACAGGGTCCCCTATGGCTACACCTTC; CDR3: CASSFDRVPYGYTF
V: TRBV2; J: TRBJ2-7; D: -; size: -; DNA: TGTGCCAACAGTCCCCAGCGCAGCTCCTACGAGCAGTACTTC; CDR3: CANSPQRSSYEQYF
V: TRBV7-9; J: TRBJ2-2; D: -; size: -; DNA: TGTGCCAGCAGCCTGACTTTAAACACCGGGGAGCTGTTTTTT; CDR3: CASSLTLNTGELFF
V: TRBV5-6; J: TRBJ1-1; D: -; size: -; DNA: TGTGCCAGCAGCTTGCTGGGGGAAGCTTTCTTT; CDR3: CASSLLGEAFF
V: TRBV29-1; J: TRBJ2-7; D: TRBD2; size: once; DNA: TGCAGCGTTGAAACCCCGGGGGGAAGCTCCTACGAGCAGTACTTC; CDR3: CSVETPGGSSYEQYF
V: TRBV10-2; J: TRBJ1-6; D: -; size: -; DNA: TGCGCCAGCAAACCGGGACTGGGCTCACCCCTCCACTTT; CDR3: CASKPGLGSPLHF
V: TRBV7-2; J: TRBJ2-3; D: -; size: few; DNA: TGTGCCAGCAGCTCATCGACCATGGGGGCGCAGTATTTT; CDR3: CASSSSTMGAQYF
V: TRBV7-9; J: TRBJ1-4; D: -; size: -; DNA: TGTGCCAGCAGCTTAGATGGGAAAGATCAAAAACTGTTTTTT; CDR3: CASSLDGKDQKLFF
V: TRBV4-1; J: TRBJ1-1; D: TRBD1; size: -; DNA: TGCGCCAGCAGCCAGCGGACAGGGGGCAGGTCGGACACTGAAGCTTTCTTT; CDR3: CASSQRTGGRSDTEAFF
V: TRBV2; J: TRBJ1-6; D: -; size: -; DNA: TGTGCCAGCGAAGCACAGGGAAGGCCACCCCTCCACTTT; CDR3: CASEAQGRPPLHF
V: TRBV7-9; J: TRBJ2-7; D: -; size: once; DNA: TGTGCCAGCAGCTTTCTACCCTACGAGCAGTACTTC; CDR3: CASSFLPYEQYF
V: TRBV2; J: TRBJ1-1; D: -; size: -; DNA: TGTGCCAGCAGTCCAAGGGTTTTAACTGAAGCTTTCTTT; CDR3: CASSPRVLTEAFF
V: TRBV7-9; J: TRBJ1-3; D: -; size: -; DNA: TGTGCCAGCAGCTTAAGTGGGATCGCCATATATTTT; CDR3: CASSLSGIAIYF
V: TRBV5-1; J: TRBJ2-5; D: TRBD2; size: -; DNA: TGCGCCAGCAGCAAACTGACTAGCGGGGGGGCGGCAGAGACCCAGTACTTC; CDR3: CASSKLTSGGAAETQYF
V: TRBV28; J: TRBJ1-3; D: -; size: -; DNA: TGTGCCAGCAACCCCTTAGGGTCGGCGGGAAACACCATATATTTT; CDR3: CASNPLGSAGNTIYF